This TCR beta chain was identified during a study of OX40 agonist ivuxolimab in advanced cancers. Turning to the study itself: It was permissible to have had prior anti-PD-1, anti-PD-L1 or anti-CTLA-4 therapy, and around 41% had some. Study results and caveats: By week 6 at 0.1 to 3.0 mg/kg, blood CD4+ and CD8+ T cells had expanded clonally. Among expanded peripheral T cells, antigen specificity went undetermined.

Excluded were patients having autoimmune disease history or systemic immunosuppression. Using immunoSEQ multiplex PCR, the repertoire was profiled, and TCRdb retains in-frame clones only, with some absent. The sample has 30,000 to 40,000 clones; about nine tenths are singletons. V lost 2 bases and J lost 3; bases outside the gene matches: 9. Per the germline V gene, CDR1 is LGHNA and CDR2 is YNFKEQ. This CDR3 is 18 amino acids long. This clone appeared a single time. Its antigen is undetermined. This chain uses TRBV4-2 with TRBJ2-1; 11 bases are shared with TRBD2. The sequencing here drew on CD4+ or CD8+ T cells sorted from blood, taken in a trial of the OX40 agonist ivuxolimab. The sequence derives from an adult with an advanced solid tumor such as melanoma, head and neck, liver or kidney cancer. The CDR3 spells CASSQSSLAGGLYNEQFF. CDR3 sequence (DNA): TGTGCCAGCAGCCAATCGTCTCTAGCGGGGGGACTCTACAATGAGCAGTTCTTC.